These T cell receptor beta chains were read from a single sample in a study of neurological immune-mediated disorders. TCRdb reprocessed the 5' RACE reads with MiXCR, giving one entry per CDR3 protein. This sample has some 54,000 distinct CDR3 sequences, with roughly 10% found just once. The sequenced sample consisted of PBMCs. These receptors all come from a male donor with HTLV-1-associated myelopathy (HAM/TSP). Both conserved end residues are trimmed from each CDR3.

j_call v_call cdr3_aa
TRBJ2-7 TRBV11-2 ASSILDSVEQY
TRBJ2-7 TRBV29-1 SVGTGSFEQY
TRBJ2-7 TRBV5-1 ASSPTDRGHEQY
TRBJ2-2 TRBV9 ASSVGTSGNTGELF
TRBJ1-5 TRBV7-8 ASSWGRGRNQPQH
TRBJ2-1 TRBV7-7 ASSASGGNNEQF
TRBJ2-1 TRBV25-1 ASSDRRGAIYNEQF
TRBJ2-7 TRBV7-9 ASSLAKTYEQY
TRBJ1-4 TRBV2 ASSLVGSNEKLF
TRBJ2-7 TRBV2 ASSVTQSSYEQY
TRBJ2-5 TRBV20-1 SAFNGRGGETQY
TRBJ2-7 TRBV19 ASSTPGQLYEQY
TRBJ2-7 TRBV5-1 ASSLQSSEQY
TRBJ2-7 TRBV28 ASSSWDSYEQY
TRBJ2-2 TRBV20-1 SAERGAVSGELF
TRBJ2-5 TRBV5-1 ASSLGQAQETQY
TRBJ2-7 TRBV9 ASSGTGRNEQY
TRBJ1-1 TRBV6-1 ASYILVNTEAF
TRBJ1-5 TRBV9 ASSAEWDTYQPQH
TRBJ2-1 TRBV4-1 ASSHSFSQEQF
TRBJ2-5 TRBV6-4 ASSEGTGLTQY
TRBJ1-4 TRBV5-6 ASSLRHLNEKLF
TRBJ2-3 TRBV28 ASTEGGRTDTQY
TRBJ2-5 TRBV5-1 ASKAMDTRETQY
TRBJ2-7 TRBV28 ASRRGGRYEQY
TRBJ2-2 TRBV20-1 SAPPRTSGTGELF
TRBJ1-1 TRBV20-1 SAISRGRGAEAF
TRBJ2-2 TRBV9 ASSAPKNTGELF
TRBJ2-7 TRBV30 AWNPGTGLSEQY
TRBJ1-1 TRBV12-3/TRBV12-4 ASSSRDSENTEAF
TRBJ2-5 TRBV18 ASSPTRTGEETQY
TRBJ1-2 TRBV5-1 ASSFEGGGYT